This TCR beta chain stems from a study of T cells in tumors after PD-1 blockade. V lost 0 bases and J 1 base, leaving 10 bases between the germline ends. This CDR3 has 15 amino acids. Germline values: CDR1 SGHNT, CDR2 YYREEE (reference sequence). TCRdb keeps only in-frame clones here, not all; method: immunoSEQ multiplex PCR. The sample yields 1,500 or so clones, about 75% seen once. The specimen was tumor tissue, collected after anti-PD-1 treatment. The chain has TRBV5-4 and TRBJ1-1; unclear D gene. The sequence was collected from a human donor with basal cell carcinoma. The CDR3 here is CASSLVAGRNTEAFF. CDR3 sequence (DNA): TGTGCCAGCAGCTTGGTTGCGGGGAGGAACACTGAAGCTTTCTTT. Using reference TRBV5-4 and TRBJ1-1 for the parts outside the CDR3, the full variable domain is ETGVTQSPTHLIKTRGQQVTLRCSSQSGHNTVSWYQQALGQGPQFIFQYYREEENGRGNFPPRFSGLQFPNYSSELNVNALELDDSALYLCASSLVAGRNTEAFFGQGTRLTVV.